Listed here are 16 T cell receptor beta chains from one sample, sequenced in a study of blood T cell repertoires in COVID-19. This table comes from immunoSEQ multiplex PCR, and its TCRdb copy is limited to in-frame clones, with some not included. In the table there are about 210,000 clones, around 83% of which are singletons. The sample consisted of peripheral blood. The receptors here all came from a woman between 45 and 60 years old with acute or convalescent COVID-19.

J is TRBJ2-2 and V is TRBV28; D uncertain. The V gene's germline CDR1 is MDHEN and CDR2 SYDVKM. Between the trimmed V and J ends, which lost 5 bases and 0 bases, there was a span of 10 bases. The CDR3 has 15 residues. The CDR3: CASSPDPSNTGELFF. For the CDR3, the DNA is TGTGCCAGCAGTCCAGATCCCTCGAACACCGGGGAGCTGTTTTTT.

CDR3 nucleotide sequence: TGCAGCGTTGAAGGGGACAGTGATCAAGAGACCCAGTACTTC. It encodes CSVEGDSDQETQYF. This chain connects TRBV29-1 to TRBJ2-5; 7 positions agree with TRBD1. There are 14 residues in the CDR3. The germline CDR1 and CDR2 sequences are SQVTM and ANQGSEA. The ends lost 1 base at V and 2 bases at J; junction bases unmatched: 4.

A few counts support this clone. V and J are TRBV4-2 and TRBJ2-7; D perhaps matches TRBD2 (6 bases). The CDR3 sequence is 13 residues long. Germline CDR1 reads LGHNA; CDR2 reads YNFKEQ. Trimming cost V 1 base and J 6 bases, with 10 bases left between them. CDR3 sequence: CASSQASVAEQYF. The CDR3 nucleotides are TGTGCCAGCAGCCAAGCTAGCGTGGCCGAGCAGTACTTC.

The chain uses TRBV19 and TRBJ2-1; 8 bases map to TRBD1. There are 15 residues in the CDR3. Germline assignment: CDR1 LNHDA and CDR2 SQIVND (reference sequence). V shed 6 bases, J shed 3 bases, and the junction held 7 bases outside the gene matches. In nucleotides, the CDR3 is TGTGCCAGTAGGGACGGACAGGGTGGCTACAATGAGCAGTTCTTC. Translated: CASRDGQGGYNEQFF.

This sequence joins TRBV6-5 and TRBJ2-7, with D uncertain. The CDR3 length is 13 residues. V was pared by 2 bases and J by 0 bases, with 5 bases between. Germline assignment: CDR1 MNHEY and CDR2 SVGAGI. The CDR3 DNA reads TGTGCCAGCAGTTACAGAGACTCCTACGAGCAGTACTTC. Its protein product is CASSYRDSYEQYF.

The chain couples TRBV27 to TRBJ2-5; 8 bases are a match to TRBD2. The length of the CDR3 is 14 residues. The ends lost 6 bases at V and 4 bases at J; junction bases unmatched: 7. Germline V lookup: CDR1 MNHEY, CDR2 SMNVEV (reference sequence). CDR3: CASRTREGSETQYF. The DNA of the CDR3 is TGTGCCAGCAGAACCCGGGAGGGTTCAGAGACCCAGTACTTC.

The chain uses TRBV20-1 and TRBJ2-1; D not resolved. Germline CDR1 DFQATT, CDR2 SNEGSKA (reference sequence). V was pared by 1 base and J by 5 bases, with 3 bases between. This CDR3 is built from 11 residues. CDR3 nucleotides: TGCAGTGCTAGAGCGGACAATGAGCAGTTCTTC. Protein product: CSARADNEQFF.

The CDR3 DNA follows: TGTGCCAGCCTAACAGGAATCTCTGGTAAGGCTTTCTTT. It yields the protein CASLTGISGKAFF. This chain links TRBV12-3 or TRBV12-4 with TRBJ1-1; weak D call: TRBD1 (5 bases). The V end was cut by 8 bases, the J end by 11 bases, with 21 bases between. This CDR3 contains 13 residues.

This chain links TRBV24-1 with TRBJ1-1; D is unclear. Germline CDR1 is KGHDR and CDR2 is SFDVKD. The CDR3 is made up of 14 amino acids. The V end lost 3 bases, the J end lost 4 bases, and 11 bases lay between the germline ends. The chain's CDR3 is CATSDTRRGTEAFF. CDR3 nucleotide sequence: TGTGCCACCAGTGATACGAGACGGGGCACTGAAGCTTTCTTT.

This rearrangement joins TRBV9 to TRBJ2-5; no definite D call. The ends were cut back, 1 base at V and 2 bases at J, with 3 bases in the middle. CDR3 length: 12 amino acids. The germline V gene has CDR1 SGDLS and CDR2 YYNGEE. CDR3 in amino acids: CASSVYQETQYF. In nucleotides, the CDR3 is TGTGCCAGCAGCGTATATCAAGAGACCCAGTACTTC. Looking up the rest from reference TRBV9 and TRBJ2-5 gives the full variable domain: DSGVTQTPKHLITATGQRVTLRCSPRSGDLSVYWYQQSLDQGLQFLIQYYNGEERAKGNILERFSAQQFPDLHSELNLSSLELGDSALYFCASSVYQETQYFGPGTRLLVL.

This clone was detected a few times. The chain links TRBV5-1 to TRBJ2-3, with 9 bases that match TRBD2. The CDR3 is 19 residues long. V was pared by 1 base and J by 0 bases, with 12 bases of the junction left unmatched. The germline CDR1 and CDR2 sequences are SGHRS and YFSETQ. CDR3 amino acids: CASSLWFFRGRASTDTQYF. CDR3 nucleotides: TGCGCCAGCAGCTTGTGGTTTTTCCGCGGGAGGGCCAGCACAGATACGCAGTATTTT.

J is TRBJ1-5 and V is TRBV27; D unclear. CDR1 and CDR2 (germline): MNHEY, SMNVEV (reference sequence). The CDR3 totals 15 residues. Between the trimmed V and J ends, which lost 4 bases and 3 bases, there was a span of 13 bases. In nucleotides, the CDR3 is TGTGCCAGCAGTTCCACAGCCTTTGACAATCAGCCCCAGCATTTT. As protein: CASSSTAFDNQPQHF.

The chain joins TRBV12-3 or TRBV12-4 to TRBJ1-1, with D tentatively TRBD1 (5 bases). V was clipped by 4 bases and J by 11 bases, with 11 bases between them. This CDR3 contains 11 residues. The CDR3 is CASSYGEGAFF. The CDR3 bases are TGTGCCAGCAGTTATGGGGAGGGGGCTTTCTTT.

DNA for the CDR3: TGTGCCACCATAAGCGCGGGGTACAATGAGCAGTTCTTC. Translating it yields CATISAGYNEQFF. The chain uses TRBV28 and TRBJ2-1, with D possibly TRBD2 on 6 matching bases. There are 13 residues in the CDR3. Trimming shortened V by 10 bases and J by 4 bases, and 14 bases separated the two germline ends. Germline CDR1 and CDR2: MDHEN and SYDVKM.

This sequence joins TRBV10-1 and TRBJ2-7, with D possibly matching TRBD1 (5 bases). V was clipped by 8 bases and J by 1 base, with 12 bases between them. Germline CDR1 WNHNN, CDR2 SYGVQD (reference sequence). The CDR3 extends over 13 amino acids. The CDR3 sequence: CASSAAGSYEQYF. CDR3 in DNA: TGCGCCAGCTCCGCCGCAGGGTCCTACGAGCAGTACTTC.

The V and J genes are TRBV5-4 and TRBJ2-5; no clear D gene. The V gene's germline CDR1 is SGHNT and CDR2 YYREEE (reference sequence). V was clipped by 0 bases and J by 4 bases, with 10 bases between them. The CDR3 loop spans 14 amino acids. The CDR3 protein is CASSLESFTETQYF. In nucleotides, the CDR3 is TGTGCCAGCAGCTTGGAGAGTTTTACAGAGACCCAGTACTTC.